This entry describes one T cell receptor beta chain. The antigen is undetermined. This record comes from a study of T cell repertoires in cytomegalovirus infection. Study details: The study used recently identified HLA-C-restricted and well-studied HLA-B-restricted CMV epitopes. From public TCR beta signatures came an indication of both CMV infection and matching HLA type. Whole-study results and caveats: There were carriers of CMV plus the relevant HLA, and cumulative public TCR beta family frequency identified them.

The germline V gene encodes CDR1 MDHEN and CDR2 SYDVKM. The V and J ends lost 1 base and 3 bases respectively, with 15 bases between them. The CDR3 spans 16 residues. TCRdb used MiXCR to reprocess the reads, holding one entry per CDR3 protein. Here the sample spans 640,000 or so distinct CDR3 sequences, roughly 33% being singletons. The material sequenced was cultured PBMCs, taken from culture after CMV antigen stimulation. This sequence joins TRBV28 and TRBJ1-2, with D possibly being TRBD1 (6 bases). This receptor was taken from a human donor in good health (CMV status not recorded). Some clones in this sample may be carry-over from other donors' samples. The CDR3 sequence: CASSLSGPGGHYGYTF. CDR3 sequence (DNA): TGTGCCAGCAGTTTATCGGGCCCGGGGGGCCACTATGGCTACACCTTC.